These 26 T cell receptor beta chains were all obtained from the same sample, sequenced in a study of cytomegalovirus exposure and HLA in healthy donors. The primer mix had 60 Vbeta and 13 Jbeta primers. The repertoire was sequenced with immunoSEQ multiplex PCR; TCRdb's copy has only in-frame clones and lacks some. Counted here are 170,000 or so clones, 80% occurring once; the ten biggest clones make up about 7%. Sequenced sample: PBMCs. The receptors stem from a man in his thirties or forties in good health and CMV-seropositive.

This clone came up once. V usage is TRBV7-9 and J usage is TRBJ2-7; 11 bases fit TRBD2. This CDR3 is 15 amino acids long. Trimming at V came to 1 base and at J to 4 bases, leaving 3 bases not matched to a gene. Germline V gene lookup returns CDR1 SEHNR and CDR2 FQNEAQ (reference sequence). CDR3 nucleotides: TGTGCCAGCAGCTTAGAGACTAGCGGGACGTACGAGCAGTACTTC. It codes for CASSLETSGTYEQYF.

The chain recombines TRBV5-1 with TRBJ2-5, with TRBD2 matching over 12 bases. The CDR3 runs to 16 residues. V shed 4 bases, J shed 5 bases, and the junction held 9 bases outside the gene matches. CDR1 SGHRS and CDR2 YFSETQ come from the germline V gene. The CDR3 protein is CASSDRLAGVRETQYF. The CDR3 region has the DNA TGCGCCAGCAGCGATCGACTAGCGGGAGTACGGGAGACCCAGTACTTC.

The chain is built from TRBV6-5 and TRBJ2-7; 15 positions agree with TRBD2. In germline, CDR1 is MNHEY, CDR2 SVGAGI. The trim removed 9 bases at V and 4 bases at J, leaving 4 bases unmatched. The length of the CDR3 is 14 residues. As DNA, the CDR3 is TGTGCCAGTAGGGGACTAGCGGGAGGATACGAGCAGTACTTC. This codes for CASRGLAGGYEQYF.

The chain uses TRBV5-4 and TRBJ2-7, with D perhaps TRBD2 (5 bases). The CDR3 loop spans 14 amino acids. Germline CDR1 and CDR2: SGHNT and YYREEE (reference sequence). Trimming removed 3 bases at V and 4 bases at J, with 14 bases between. The CDR3 DNA reads TGTGCCAGCAGCTCATGGGAGACCGGGTACGAGCAGTACTTC. Amino acid sequence: CASSSWETGYEQYF.

This chain links TRBV5-1 with TRBJ1-1; D not certain. V lost 2 bases to trimming and J lost 3 bases, with 5 bases between them. The CDR3 loop spans 12 amino acids. CDR1 and CDR2 from the germline V gene are SGHRS and YFSETQ. The CDR3 spells CASSFGDTEAFF. CDR3 DNA: TGCGCCAGCAGCTTCGGGGACACTGAAGCTTTCTTT.

About this clone itself: Because the CDR3 is missing its conserved closing phenylalanine or tryptophan, this is likely a read error. The V gene is TRBV5-4, the J gene TRBJ1-2; the D gene is possibly TRBD1 (6 bases). Trimming cost V 4 bases and J 8 bases, with 15 bases left between them. The germline gives CDR1 SGHNT, CDR2 YYREEE (reference sequence). The CDR3 spans 13 residues. DNA of the CDR3: TGTGCCAGCAGCCTGAGGGGGGGTTGGGGCTACACCCTC. Translation gives CASSLRGGWGYTL.

The chain uses TRBV10-3 and TRBJ2-1; TRBD1 agrees at 9 bases. The germline gives CDR1 ENHRY, CDR2 SYGVKD. The length of the CDR3 is 13 residues. V lost 4 bases to trimming and J lost 6 bases; unmatched junction nucleotides: 1. CDR3 DNA sequence: TGTGCCATCAGTGTGACAGGGGGCAATGAGCAGTTCTTC. This sequence encodes CAISVTGGNEQFF.

CDR3 bases: TGTGCCAGCTCACGGTTCGGAAGAGACGGGATGGATGGCTACACCTTC. It yields the protein CASSRFGRDGMDGYTF. The V and J genes are TRBV18 and TRBJ1-2, with no clear D. The ends were cut back, 4 bases at V and 6 bases at J, with 21 bases in the middle. Germline values: CDR1 KGHSH, CDR2 LQKENI. CDR3 length equals 16 residues.

The V gene is TRBV27, the J gene TRBJ2-1, with TRBD2 identical over 11 bases. V lost 6 bases, J lost 8 bases, and 9 bases stayed unmatched. Germline lookup yields CDR1 MNHEY and CDR2 SMNVEV (reference sequence). The CDR3 covers 15 residues. The CDR3 spells CASRPGLAVLYEQFF. As DNA, the CDR3 is TGTGCCAGCAGGCCGGGACTAGCGGTCTTATATGAGCAGTTCTTC.

This chain links TRBV6-5 with TRBJ2-7; TRBD2 might be the D (6 bases). Trimming cost V 2 bases and J 0 bases, with 14 bases left between them. CDR1 and CDR2 (germline): MNHEY, SVGAGI. The CDR3 sequence is 16 residues long. In DNA form, the CDR3 reads TGTGCCAGCAGTTACAAGTTGTCCGGGAGCTCCTACGAGCAGTACTTC. Residues: CASSYKLSGSSYEQYF.

The sample holds one count of this clone. This sequence joins TRBV5-1 and TRBJ2-7; 8 bases fit TRBD1. Germline CDR1 and CDR2: SGHRS and YFSETQ. CDR3 length equals 11 residues. After removal of 3 bases from V and 9 bases from J, the junction contained 2 bases not matched to a gene. The CDR3 spells CASSSTGGQYF. CDR3 DNA: TGCGCCAGCAGCTCCACAGGGGGGCAGTACTTC.

This chain connects TRBV6-1 to TRBJ1-1; 7 bases line up with TRBD1. CDR3 size: 13 residues. CDR1 is MNHNS, CDR2 SASEGT, per germline. After removal of 7 bases from V and 0 bases from J, the junction contained 2 bases not matched to a gene. The CDR3 here is CASKDRMNTEAFF. The CDR3 DNA reads as TGTGCCAGCAAGGACAGGATGAACACTGAAGCTTTCTTT.

The chain is built from TRBV7-9 and TRBJ2-7, with D possibly being TRBD1 (6 bases). Trimming stripped 3 bases from V and 6 bases from J, with 24 bases between. The CDR3 totals 17 residues. Germline V gene lookup returns CDR1 SEHNR and CDR2 FQNEAQ (reference sequence). The chain's CDR3 is CASSFLGQKTGVREQYF. Here the CDR3 DNA reads TGTGCCAGCAGCTTTTTGGGACAAAAAACCGGCGTGCGCGAGCAGTACTTC.

Only a few counts were recorded for this clone. The CDR3 region has the DNA TGTGCCAGCAGCACCCTAGCGGGAGTGGACAATGAGCAGTTCTTC. Translated, it gives CASSTLAGVDNEQFF. The chain has TRBV6-5 and TRBJ2-1; 10 bases agree with TRBD2. Germline V gives CDR1 MNHEY, CDR2 SVGAGI. Germline trimming cut 6 bases from V and 5 bases from J; bases unmatched to any gene: 7. This CDR3 has 15 amino acids.

The rearrangement joins TRBV28 to TRBJ2-7; 10 bases line up with TRBD2. CDR3 size: 17 residues. Germline assignment: CDR1 MDHEN and CDR2 SYDVKM. Unmatched junction bases numbered 12, after V lost 3 bases and J lost 4 bases. CDR3 loop: CASSFNRLAGDLYEQYF. DNA of the CDR3: TGTGCCAGCAGTTTTAATCGGCTAGCGGGAGATTTGTACGAGCAGTACTTC.

This chain links TRBV6-6 with TRBJ1-5, with D perhaps matching TRBD1 (5 bases). The CDR3 runs 14 residues. The germline CDR1 and CDR2 sequences are MNHNY and SVGAGI (reference sequence). Trimming removed 0 bases at V and 9 bases at J, with 12 bases between. CDR3 DNA: TGTGCCAGCAGTTACTCGAGGGGAGGGTGGCCCCAGCATTTT. Translation: CASSYSRGGWPQHF.

The chain employs TRBV6-5 and TRBJ2-3; 10 bases match TRBD2. Losses at the gene ends were 6 bases for V and 5 bases for J; bases not matched to a gene: 8. The germline CDR1 and CDR2 sequences are MNHEY and SVGAGI. The CDR3 has 15 amino acids. CDR3 residues: CASSSLAGVKDTQYF. The CDR3, as DNA: TGTGCCAGCAGCTCTCTAGCGGGAGTCAAAGATACGCAGTATTTT.

V usage is TRBV7-2 and J usage is TRBJ2-1; TRBD2 matches at 8 bases. In germline, CDR1 is SGHTA, CDR2 FQGNSA. With 8 bases clipped from V and 2 bases from J, the junction kept 8 bases outside the gene matches. This CDR3 region has 15 residues. This CDR3 reads CASRWPGGPYNEQFF. In nucleotides, the CDR3 is TGTGCCAGCCGCTGGCCGGGAGGGCCCTACAATGAGCAGTTCTTC. Using reference TRBV7-2 and TRBJ2-1 for the parts outside the CDR3, the full variable domain is GAGVSQSPSNKVTEKGKDVELRCDPISGHTALYWYRQSLGQGLEFLIYFQGNSAPDKSGLPSDRFSAERTGGSVSTLTIQRTQQEDSAVYLCASRWPGGPYNEQFFGPGTRLTVL.

V is TRBV5-6 and J is TRBJ1-5; D perhaps matches TRBD1 (5 bases). CDR3 length equals 16 residues. Deletions cut 0 bases from V and 0 bases from J, with 10 bases between. Germline V gene data show CDR1 as SGHDT and CDR2 as YYEEEE. The DNA for the CDR3 is TGTGCCAGCAGCTTGGCGACAGCTTATAGCAATCAGCCCCAGCATTTT. Amino acid sequence: CASSLATAYSNQPQHF. Filled out from reference TRBV5-6 and TRBJ1-5, the complete variable domain reads DAGVTQSPTHLIKTRGQQVTLRCSPKSGHDTVSWYQQALGQGPQFIFQYYEEEERQRGNFPDRFSGHQFPNYSSELNVNALLLGDSALYLCASSLATAYSNQPQHFGDGTRLSIL.

V usage is TRBV30 and J usage is TRBJ1-1; D gene ambiguous. Trimming shortened V by 5 bases and J by 1 base, and 8 bases separated the two germline ends. CDR1 is GTSNPN, CDR2 SVGIG, per germline (reference sequence). The CDR3 runs 12 residues. The CDR3 DNA reads as TGTGCCTGGGGTAACGGGAACACTGAAGCTTTCTTT. It is translated as CAWGNGNTEAFF. The variable domain in full, with the rest retrieved from reference TRBV30 and TRBJ1-1, is SQTIHQWPATLVQPVGSPLSLECTVEGTSNPNLYWYRQAAGRGLQLLFYSVGIGQISSEVPQNLSASRPQDRQFILSSKKLLLSDSGFYLCAWGNGNTEAFFGQGTRLTVV.

This chain uses TRBV7-2 with TRBJ1-5; TRBD1 agrees at 7 bases. Germline V gives CDR1 SGHTA, CDR2 FQGNSA. CDR3 length: 15 amino acids. Trimming removed 5 bases from V and 6 bases from J; junction bases left unmatched: 10. The CDR3 sequence: CASSPADRQGQPQHF. CDR3 bases: TGTGCCAGCAGCCCTGCGGACAGGCAGGGTCAGCCCCAGCATTTT.

The V gene is TRBV6-1, the J gene TRBJ1-2; D might be TRBD1 (6 bases). CDR1 MNHNS and CDR2 SASEGT come from the germline V gene. The CDR3 loop spans 15 amino acids. V was cut by 2 bases and J by 3 bases, with 13 bases left in between. In nucleotides, the CDR3 is TGTGCCAGCAGTGAATTTACTGGACAGCACTATGGCTACACCTTC. Protein sequence: CASSEFTGQHYGYTF.

The V and J genes are TRBV6-5 and TRBJ2-2, with D perhaps matching TRBD2 (5 bases). CDR3 length: 15 amino acids. Germline CDR1 MNHEY, CDR2 SVGAGI. The V end was cut by 0 bases, the J end by 9 bases, with 14 bases between. The CDR3 bases are TGTGCCAGCAGTTACTCTTCCGGGATCGGCCGGGAGCTGTTTTTT. Its translation is CASSYSSGIGRELFF.

This chain joins TRBV5-1 and TRBJ2-7; TRBD1 matches 7 bases. CDR1 and CDR2 (germline): SGHRS, YFSETQ. The CDR3 loop spans 14 amino acids. Unmatched junction bases numbered 8, after V lost 4 bases and J lost 4 bases. This CDR3 is CASSADRVLYEQYF. CDR3 in DNA: TGCGCCAGCAGCGCCGACAGGGTTTTGTACGAGCAGTACTTC.

The chain joins TRBV5-6 to TRBJ1-1, with D possibly TRBD1 on 6 matching bases. CDR3 length: 15 residues. The germline CDR1 and CDR2 sequences are SGHDT and YYEEEE. Trimming removed 2 bases at V and 0 bases at J, with 11 bases between. The CDR3 DNA sequence: TGTGCCAGCAGCTTTTCGCCAGGGGTGAACACTGAAGCTTTCTTT. It encodes CASSFSPGVNTEAFF.

This clone has only a few counts. The chain carries TRBV6-6 and TRBJ1-5, with TRBD1 matching over 10 bases. CDR1 and CDR2 from the germline V gene are MNHNY and SVGAGI (reference sequence). This CDR3 is built from 15 residues. Trimming cost V 4 bases and J 3 bases; bases outside gene matches: 3. Here the CDR3 reads CASSSGTGVNQPQHF. CDR3 coding DNA: TGTGCCAGCAGTTCCGGGACAGGGGTCAATCAGCCCCAGCATTTT.